This T cell receptor beta chain was observed in a study of T cells after yellow fever vaccination (dated by TCRdb to the late 2010s). Background for the entire study: Libraries from fractions with low cell numbers were prepared with the SMART-Seq v4 Ultra Low Input RNA kit. Blood was collected at multiple timepoints before and after primary and secondary immunization, and bulk PBMC replicates and cell subsets were isolated. Bulk TCR alpha and beta repertoires were sequenced longitudinally to track T-cell clones before and after primary and booster YFV17D yellow fever vaccination. Two healthy male donors made up the cohort, one aged 18 to 30 years and the other aged 30 to 40 years. Overall study outcomes, separate from this receptor: After the booster, most of the clones that had expanded following primary vaccination were detected again (around 97% of CD4 and around 88% of CD8), which suggests that memory was broadly maintained. A small share of clonotypes occurred in both CD4 and CD8 compartments, likely arising from convergent recombination. Because abundant contaminating clonotypes from the bulk population could be contained in FACS-sorted repertoires, computational filtering was required. The study included only two donors, which limits how far the findings can be generalized. The secondary T-cell response was found to be weaker but faster than the primary response, with a peak reached on day 5 rather than on day 15.

In this sample, this clonotype turned up many times. Which antigen it targets is not known. Per-base qualities were not stored, and no clone one base away is much larger. This specimen's treatment or condition label, per the study, means: live attenuated yellow fever vaccine strain. PBMCs were isolated from peripheral blood using a standard Ficoll-Paque protocol. Dynabeads CD4 and CD8 positive selection kits were used to isolate the CD4 and CD8 T-cell fractions. TriZol was used to extract RNA from bulk PBMCs, CD4 and CD8 fractions, and dextramer-positive and dextramer-negative fractions. TCR cDNA was synthesized by 5'RACE template switching, through which a universal primer site and unique molecular identifiers were introduced. cDNA synthesis was primed from both the TCR alpha and TCR beta constant segments. Library amplification used two PCR steps, and the second PCR step added sample barcodes and sequencing adapters. Sequencing of the libraries was done on either Illumina HiSeq 2500 (2x100 bp) or NovaSeq (2x150 bp). Under the source paper's analysis protocol: MIGEC handled demultiplexing of reads and collapsing into UMI consensus sequences, while MiXCR performed V(D)J alignment. Vaccine-responding clonotypes were identified with edgeR using replicate PBMC samples, with FDR below 0.01 and a log2 fold change above 5 up to day 15 being required. Each bulk clonotype was labeled CD4 or CD8 based on which sequenced repertoire, CD4 or CD8, contained the clonotype at higher abundance. The public reads were quality trimmed at Q25 with fastp and then assembled into clones with MiXCR by TCRdb, keeping productive beta chains. Rows are combined by CDR3 protein, so each entry shows the most common genes and DNA. The V and J calls reflect TCRdb's pipeline rather than the authors' work. The table for this sample lists 100,000 to 150,000 distinct CDR3 sequences; about 7% of them were counted only once. The top ten hold 2% to 3% of the sample.

The CDR3 goes from the cysteine to the phenylalanine over 13 residues. Of all the DNA, just the CDR3 is kept, 39 bases in frame from base 1. Trimming removed 5 bases from V and 1 base from J, leaving 7 bases between the germline ends. For CDR1 and CDR2, the germline V gene lists SGHRS and YFSETQ. This sequence originates from a man between 18 and 35 years old who received the YFV17D yellow fever vaccine. This chain joins TRBV5-1 to TRBJ2-1, with no confident D gene call. The input for sequencing was CD4+ T cells sorted from PBMCs, taken roughly 10 days after the first yellow fever vaccination. CDR3 protein: CASRGVSYNEQFF. The DNA reads as follows: TGCGCCAGCAGAGGAGTATCCTACAATGAGCAGTTCTTC.